Described below is a single TCR beta chain sequence and its context. No cognate antigen has been identified for it. The input lacks base qualities; no much larger clone sits a single base away. As encoded in the germline V gene (reference sequence), CDR1 is LNHNV while CDR2 is YYDKDF. V lost 5 bases and J lost 1 base, and the count of bases not matched to a germline gene is 7. The CDR3 starts with the cysteine, ends with the phenylalanine, and has 15 residues. CDR3 DNA only is kept here, 45 bases in frame from base 1. The Qiagen DNeasy kit was used to extract genomic DNA both from unsorted PBMCs and from the negatively selected CD4+ and CD8+ fractions. Amplification of TCR beta CDR3 regions was done by immunoSEQ multiplex PCR with primers that anneal to V and J segments. Amplification bias was minimized using a synthetic immune receptor repertoire, and residual bias was removed computationally after sequencing. Per the original workflow: Custom Python scripts were used to quantify repertoire diversity as the Shannon entropy index. Unsorted, CD4+ and CD8+ repertoires were examined separately, except in combined analyses, for which CD4+ and CD8+ sequences were merged in silico. A clone was considered expanded if an increase in frequency of at least 2-fold after treatment relative to C1D1 was found, and a pseudocount of 0.5 was applied to clones undetected at baseline. Clones with 0 or 1 copy at C1D1 were defined as singleton clones, while clones with 2 or more copies were defined as non-singleton clones. By matching protein sequences in sorted samples from the same patient, clones expanded in unsorted samples were annotated as CD4+, CD8+ or unknown. Diversity changes from C1D1 to C4D1 were tested in paired samples using Wilcoxon tests. TCRdb obtained this table from immuneACCESS and retained in-frame rearrangements with V and J assigned. These tables miss some clones; where compared with another copy, unresolved V genes account for less than half of the shortfall, and the remainder is unexplained. V, J and clone size reflect that table, while D and trimming were determined from the DNA. The sample records approximately 100,000 clones, 83% of which are singletons. The ten biggest clones cover about 15% of the sample.

This sample is drawn from a study of PD-1 blockade in classical Hodgkin lymphoma (dated by TCRdb to 2018 to 2021). About the full investigation: Nivolumab dosing was 3 mg/kg intravenously every 2 weeks, continuing until either disease progression or unacceptable toxicity. The study used CyTOF and TCR beta sequencing to define a peripheral blood immune signature of response to PD-1 blockade in classical Hodgkin lymphoma. What the authors observed across the whole study: A significant rise by C4D1 was seen in CD4+ but not CD8+ TCR diversity (p=0.0027 vs p=0.16), with the rise being most apparent in complete responders (p=0.02). Diversity was lower in patients who began nivolumab less than 1 year after ASCT, so these patients were left out of later analyses to avoid confounding by immune reconstitution. Trial patients with a complete response had baseline diversity similar to that of newly diagnosed patients, while partial responders and progressors had significantly lower diversity. The study was limited to a single clinical trial cohort, and causes of repertoire differences, possibly disease activity or prior therapy, remained undefined. Baseline TCR diversity was reported as lower in newly diagnosed patients than in healthy donors, and lower still in relapsed/refractory patients.

Taken with the paper, the label for time point translates to: cycle 4 day 1 (C4D1), after 5 to 7 weeks of nivolumab. Relapse after autologous stem cell transplantation had occurred in all trial patients, and cohorts A, B and C were distinguished by prior brentuximab vedotin exposure. The trial cohort was composed of roughly 60 patients with relapsed/refractory classical Hodgkin lymphoma, for whom complete response, partial response or progressive disease was recorded as best overall response. Trial patients were treated with single-agent nivolumab in the multi-cohort phase II CheckMate 205 trial. An independent review committee assessed best overall response using the 2007 International Working Group response criteria. Trial PBMCs were collected just before the start of nivolumab (C1D1) and during therapy at cycle 2 day 1 and cycle 4 day 1. Peripheral blood was collected in 8 mL Vacutainer Cell Preparation Tubes, from which PBMCs were isolated by centrifugation and then cryopreserved.

The sequence joins TRBV15 to TRBJ2-5; TRBD1 agrees with 7 junctional bases. The sequence was collected from a human donor with classical Hodgkin lymphoma. Material: peripheral blood mononuclear cells (PBMCs), obtained before the fourth cycle of nivolumab. The CDR3 region has the sequence CATSGGQALQETQYF. The sequenced DNA is TGTGCCACCAGCGGCGGACAGGCTCTCCAAGAGACCCAGTACTTC.